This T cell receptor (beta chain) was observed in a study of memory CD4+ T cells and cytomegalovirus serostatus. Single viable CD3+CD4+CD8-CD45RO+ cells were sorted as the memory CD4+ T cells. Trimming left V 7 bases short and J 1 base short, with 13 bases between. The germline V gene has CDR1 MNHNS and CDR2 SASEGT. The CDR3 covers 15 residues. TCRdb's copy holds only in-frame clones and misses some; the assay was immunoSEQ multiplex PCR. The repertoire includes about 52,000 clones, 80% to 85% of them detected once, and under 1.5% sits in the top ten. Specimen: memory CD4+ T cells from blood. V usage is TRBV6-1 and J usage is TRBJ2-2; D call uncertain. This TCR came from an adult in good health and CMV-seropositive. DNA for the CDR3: TGTGCCAGCAAATTGTTAGGCGAGAACACCGGGGAGCTGTTTTTT. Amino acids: CASKLLGENTGELFF.